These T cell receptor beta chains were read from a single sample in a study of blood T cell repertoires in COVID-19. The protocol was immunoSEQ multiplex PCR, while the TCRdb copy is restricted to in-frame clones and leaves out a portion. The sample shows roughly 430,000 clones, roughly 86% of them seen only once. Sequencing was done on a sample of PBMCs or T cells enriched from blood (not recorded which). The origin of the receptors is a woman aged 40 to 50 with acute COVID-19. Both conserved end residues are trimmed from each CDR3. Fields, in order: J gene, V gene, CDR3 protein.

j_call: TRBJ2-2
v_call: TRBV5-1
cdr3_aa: ASSLYRGRTGELF

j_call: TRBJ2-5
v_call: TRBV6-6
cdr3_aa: ASRQGQADQETQY

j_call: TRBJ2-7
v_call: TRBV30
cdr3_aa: AWSVRRGNEQY

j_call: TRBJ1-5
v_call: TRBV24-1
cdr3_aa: ATSDSPYSNQPQH

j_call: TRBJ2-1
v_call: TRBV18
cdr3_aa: ASSPGLGDPRYNEQF

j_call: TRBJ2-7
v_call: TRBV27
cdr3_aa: ASADGSSYEQY

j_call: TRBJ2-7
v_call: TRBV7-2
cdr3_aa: ASSPQGPSYEQY

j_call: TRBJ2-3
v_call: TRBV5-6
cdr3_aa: ASSLATRGSTDTQY

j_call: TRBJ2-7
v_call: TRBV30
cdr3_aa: AWLTESYEQY

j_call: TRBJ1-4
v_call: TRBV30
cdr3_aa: AWSVTRAGGGEKLF

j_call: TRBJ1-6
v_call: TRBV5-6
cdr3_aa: ASSLTGVNSPLH

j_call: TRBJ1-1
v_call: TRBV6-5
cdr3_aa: ASSPGLNTEAF

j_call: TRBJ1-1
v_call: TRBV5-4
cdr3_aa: ASSPSGGGVVNTEAF

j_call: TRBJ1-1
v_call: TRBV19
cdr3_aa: ASRPPTGRVNTEAF

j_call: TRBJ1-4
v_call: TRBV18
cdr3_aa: ASSPPPGQNEKLF

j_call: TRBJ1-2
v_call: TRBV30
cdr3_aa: AWSVENRMRIGYT

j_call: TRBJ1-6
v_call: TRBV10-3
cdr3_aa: AIREDRVNSPLH

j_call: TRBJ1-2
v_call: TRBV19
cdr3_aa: ASSQRGVYGYT

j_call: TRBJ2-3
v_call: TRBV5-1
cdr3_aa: ASSIRDSSTDTQY

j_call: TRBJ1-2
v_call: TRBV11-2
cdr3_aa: ASSLGTGAGYT

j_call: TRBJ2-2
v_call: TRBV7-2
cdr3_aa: ASKLRIANTGELF

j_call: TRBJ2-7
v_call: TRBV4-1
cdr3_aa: ASSQDTQDYEQY

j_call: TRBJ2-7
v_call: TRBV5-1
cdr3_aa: ASSPTTYEQY

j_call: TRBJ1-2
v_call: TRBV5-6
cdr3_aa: ASSLVGVESYT

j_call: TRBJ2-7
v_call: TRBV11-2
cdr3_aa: ASSSTSVTVYEQY

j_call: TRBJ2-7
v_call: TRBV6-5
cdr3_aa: ASGTAFSYEQY

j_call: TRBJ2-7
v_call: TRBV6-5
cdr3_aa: ASSYWQGAYEQY

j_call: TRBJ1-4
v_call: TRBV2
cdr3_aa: ASTGVGSGSEKLF

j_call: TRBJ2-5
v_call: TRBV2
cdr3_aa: ASRKDSLRETQY

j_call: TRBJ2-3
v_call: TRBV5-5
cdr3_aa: ASSLTTSGALTDTQY

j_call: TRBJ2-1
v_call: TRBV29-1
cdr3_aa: SVPGTSSGQF

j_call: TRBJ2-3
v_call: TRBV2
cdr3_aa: ASRKRASGEDTQY

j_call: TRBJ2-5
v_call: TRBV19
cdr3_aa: ASSLGSWETQY

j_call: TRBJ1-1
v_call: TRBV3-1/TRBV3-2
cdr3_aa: ASSPGQGAPDTEAF

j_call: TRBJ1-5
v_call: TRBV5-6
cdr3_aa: ASSLGWSGVSNQPQH

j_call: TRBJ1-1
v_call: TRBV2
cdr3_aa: ASTLWGGQVDTEAF

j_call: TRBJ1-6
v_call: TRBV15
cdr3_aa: ATSRDPQGPYSPLH

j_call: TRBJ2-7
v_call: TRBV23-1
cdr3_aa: ASSQEAPNRY

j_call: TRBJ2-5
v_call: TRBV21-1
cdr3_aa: ASSPGTGGQQETQY

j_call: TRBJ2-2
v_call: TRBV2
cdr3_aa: ASSITGTSGANTGELF

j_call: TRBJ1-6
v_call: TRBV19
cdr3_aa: ASSGDRGTNSPLH

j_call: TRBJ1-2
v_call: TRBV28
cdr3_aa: ASSLNSGEKGYT

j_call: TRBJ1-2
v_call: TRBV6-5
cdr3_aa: ASNLGQGGNYGYT

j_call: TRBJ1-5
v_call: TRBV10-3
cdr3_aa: AISADRVGQPQH

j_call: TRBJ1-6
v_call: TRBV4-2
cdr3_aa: ASSHEKVGSSYNSPLH

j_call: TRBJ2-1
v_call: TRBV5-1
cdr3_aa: ASSLQTGGSYNEQF

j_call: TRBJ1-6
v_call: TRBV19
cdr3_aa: ASSIQIRSPLH

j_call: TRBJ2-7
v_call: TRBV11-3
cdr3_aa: ASSLVLSDEQY

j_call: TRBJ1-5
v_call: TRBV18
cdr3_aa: ASSSWTVGQPQH

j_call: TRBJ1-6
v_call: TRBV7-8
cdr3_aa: ASSRPRLPYNSPLH

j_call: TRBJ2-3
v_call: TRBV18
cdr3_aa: ASSPLLTDTQY